The entry below describes one T cell receptor (delta chain). TCRdb re-called the reads through CATT. The sample holds fewer than 6,000 delta-chain clones; around 18% are singletons and the top ten take approximately 5%. The data were obtained in a study of gamma-delta chains in newborns, infants, children. The wider study: Innate gammadelta T cells reportedly expand polyclonally right after birth, driven by microbial exposure, per the title.

Germline V lookup: CDR1 TSWWSYY, CDR2 QGS. V dropped 4 bases and J dropped 3 bases, with 33 bases sitting between them. The CDR3 is 21 amino acids. The sequenced sample consisted of blood. This sequence originates from a child who was a newborn, infant or young child, either healthy, febrile or measles-vaccinated (not recorded which). The V call is TRDV1, the J call TRDJ1, with a weak D call TRDD3 (8 bases). The CDR3 is CALGGPSPVSYGGIGSDKLIF. The DNA for the CDR3 is TGTGCTCTTGGGGGACCCTCCCCCGTTTCCTACGGGGGGATAGGGTCCGATAAACTCATCTTT.